A selection of T cell receptor beta chains follows, all from one sample in a study of Ad26.COV2.S vaccination and SARS-CoV-2 variants. The assay was immunoSEQ multiplex PCR, and TCRdb's table has in-frame clones only and misses some. The table has 440,000 or so clones, around 92% seen once. The sequencing used peripheral blood, collected in a trial of Ad26.COV2.S vaccine versus placebo. The receptors derive from a person aged 18-65 years who received the Ad26.COV2.S COVID-19 vaccine or a placebo. The CDR3 runs from the conserved cysteine through the conserved F or W. Each record gives: J gene, V gene, clone size, D gene, CDR3 DNA, CDR3 protein. D genes are given only for firm matches. Some rows mark clone size as missing; the rest say once, few, many or name a class of expanded clone.

TRBJ2-1	TRBV10-1	-	-	TGCGCCAGCAGTGAGTTTCGGGTGGCTAAATACAATGAGCAGTTCTTC	CASSEFRVAKYNEQFF
TRBJ2-1	TRBV27	-	TRBD2	TGTGCCAGCAGTTGGGGGGGACCCTACAATGAGCAGTTCTTC	CASSWGGPYNEQFF
TRBJ2-2	TRBV6-1	-	-	TGTGCCAGCAGTGAAGCTCGCTTCGCACGATTGAACACCGGGGAGCTGTTTTTT	CASSEARFARLNTGELFF
TRBJ2-3	TRBV7-8	-	-	TGTGCCAGCAGCTTAGTCCAGGGTCACCTCACAGATACGCAGTATTTT	CASSLVQGHLTDTQYF
TRBJ2-2	TRBV5-6	-	TRBD2	TGTGCCAGCAGCTTGGAGGTTAGCGGGGGGAACACCGGGGAGCTGTTTTTT	CASSLEVSGGNTGELFF
TRBJ1-4	TRBV3-1/TRBV3-2	-	-	TGTGCCAGCAGCCAAGATAGGAGAGGACCTAATGAAAAACTGTTTTTT	CASSQDRRGPNEKLFF
TRBJ2-3	TRBV14	-	-	TGTGCCAGCAGCCAAGAGGAGGGGACAAGCACAGATACGCAGTATTTT	CASSQEEGTSTDTQYF
TRBJ2-2	TRBV9	-	-	TGTGCCAGCAGCGTAGCGGAGGCGACCGGGGAGCTGTTTTTT	CASSVAEATGELFF
TRBJ2-3	TRBV28	-	-	TGTGCCAGCAGTTACCTCATAGGGGCAGATACGCAGTATTTT	CASSYLIGADTQYF
TRBJ1-5	TRBV9	-	-	TGTGCCAGCAGCGTAGGGGCAGTAAATCAGCCCCAGCATTTT	CASSVGAVNQPQHF
TRBJ2-3	TRBV9	once	TRBD2	TGTGCCAGCAGCGTAGGTCCTAGCGGGGGTTTAGATACGCAGTATTTT	CASSVGPSGGLDTQYF
TRBJ2-3	TRBV6-6	-	TRBD2	TGTGCCAGCAGTTACTCGATAGCGGGGGGCACAGATACGCAGTATTTT	CASSYSIAGGTDTQYF
TRBJ2-7	TRBV11-2	-	TRBD2	TGTGCCAGCAGCTTAGGCCTAGCGGGGGGCTACGAGCAGTACTTC	CASSLGLAGGYEQYF
TRBJ1-1	TRBV4-1	-	TRBD1	TGCGCCAGCAGCCCCGGGACAGCGGGGCCGAACACTGAAGCTTTCTTT	CASSPGTAGPNTEAFF
TRBJ2-2	TRBV11-2	once	-	TGTGCCAGCAGCTCCCGGACAGCGATTTCCACCGGGGAGCTGTTTTTT	CASSSRTAISTGELFF
TRBJ1-2	TRBV4-1	-	TRBD1	TGCGCCAGCAGCCGCGCGGGGCAGGGGGCTGATGGCTACACCTTC	CASSRAGQGADGYTF
TRBJ1-2	TRBV3-1/TRBV3-2	once	-	TGTGCCAGCAGCCAATTTACCGGAGGTGGCTACACCTTC	CASSQFTGGGYTF
TRBJ2-2	TRBV9	-	-	TGTGCCAGCAGCATAACAGGGAGGGGCGGGGAGCTGTTTTTT	CASSITGRGGELFF
TRBJ2-5	TRBV7-2	once	-	TGTGCCAGCAGCTTGGACATAGCGGAGACCCAGTACTTC	CASSLDIAETQYF
TRBJ2-7	TRBV21-1	-	-	TGTGCCAGCAGCAAGTTGGACCGGGGGGAGTTGGACAGGGGAAATTACGAGCAGTACTTC	CASSKLDRGELDRGNYEQYF
TRBJ2-4	TRBV7-2	few	TRBD1	TGTGCCAGCAGCTCACAGGGGGCGGTCAAAAACATTCAGTACTTC	CASSSQGAVKNIQYF
TRBJ1-5	TRBV28	-	-	TGTGCCAGCAGTTTGTCGGGGAGCAATCAGCCCCAGCATTTT	CASSLSGSNQPQHF
TRBJ2-7	TRBV6-5	-	TRBD2	TGTGCCAGCAGTTACTTGGTCGTCCGGGGGGTCAACGAGCAGTACTTC	CASSYLVVRGVNEQYF
TRBJ1-6	TRBV7-2	-	-	TGTGCCAGCAGCTTTCGGGGGGCCGGGGCACAAAATAATTCACCCCTCCACTTT	CASSFRGAGAQNNSPLHF
TRBJ1-2	TRBV7-6	-	-	TGTGCCAGCAGCTCGCGGGAAGATGGCTACACCTTC	CASSSREDGYTF
TRBJ1-1	TRBV19	-	-	TGTGCCAGTAGTATAGGACAGTTCGGGAACACTGAAGCTTTCTTT	CASSIGQFGNTEAFF
TRBJ2-3	TRBV4-3	-	-	TGCGCCAGCAGTGGCTTCACAGATACGCAGTATTTT	CASSGFTDTQYF
TRBJ2-6	TRBV6-5	-	-	TGTGCCAGCAGTTCCACCGACTCTGGGGCCAACGTCCTGACTTTC	CASSSTDSGANVLTF
TRBJ1-1	TRBV27	-	-	TGTGCCAGCAGTACCCGGGAGGTGAACACTGAAGCTTTCTTT	CASSTREVNTEAFF
TRBJ2-3	TRBV28	once	-	TGTGCCAGCAGTTTTCGGCAGCTAACAGATACGCAGTATTTT	CASSFRQLTDTQYF
TRBJ2-7	TRBV6-2/TRBV6-3	-	TRBD2	TGTGCCAGCAGTTGGCGGGGGAGCTCCTACGAGCAGTACTTC	CASSWRGSSYEQYF
TRBJ1-6	TRBV3-1/TRBV3-2	-	-	TGTGCCAGCAGCCCCGCAGGGAACTCCTATAATTCACCCCTCCACTTT	CASSPAGNSYNSPLHF
TRBJ1-1	TRBV7-8	few	TRBD1	TGTGCCAGCAGCTTCGACAGGGGAGGTGAAGCTTTCTTT	CASSFDRGGEAFF
TRBJ2-1	TRBV10-1	once	TRBD2	TGCGCCAGCAGTGAGGGACTAGCGGGGGGACGATCTCACAATGAGCAGTTCTTC	CASSEGLAGGRSHNEQFF
TRBJ1-5	TRBV15	-	-	TGTGCCACCAGCAGAGAATGGGGTTCGGGTCAGCCCCAGCATTTT	CATSREWGSGQPQHF
TRBJ2-2	TRBV11-3	few	-	TGTGCCAGCAGCTTAGTTGGGAACACCGGGGAGCTGTTTTTT	CASSLVGNTGELFF
TRBJ2-1	TRBV7-9	-	TRBD1	TGTGCCAGCAGCCCGGACAGGGCGGTCAATGAGCAGTTCTTC	CASSPDRAVNEQFF
TRBJ2-7	TRBV15	-	TRBD2	TGTGCCACCATTCTACCGGGGGGGCGTTGGCTAGGCTCCTACGAGCAGTACTTC	CATILPGGRWLGSYEQYF
TRBJ2-7	TRBV4-3	-	-	TGCGCCAGCAGCCAAGCTAGGGCCTACGAGCAGTACTTC	CASSQARAYEQYF
TRBJ1-1	TRBV20-1	few	-	TGCAGTGGAACAGCAAACTATGAAGCTTTCTTT	CSGTANYEAFF
TRBJ1-6	TRBV6-8	-	TRBD1	TGTGCCAGCAGTAGACCGCTGGTCCCAGGGGGTTCGGGATATAATTCACCCCTCCACTTT	CASSRPLVPGGSGYNSPLHF
TRBJ1-4	TRBV4-1	-	TRBD1	TGCGCCAGCAGCCAATTAACAGGGGGCGGTGAAAAACTGTTTTTT	CASSQLTGGGEKLFF
TRBJ2-2	TRBV10-2	-	TRBD2	TGCGCCAGCAGTGATAGTCTGGGAGCGGGGGCCGGGGAGCTGTTTTTT	CASSDSLGAGAGELFF
TRBJ2-7	TRBV28	-	TRBD1	TGTGCCAGCAGTTGGGGGACAGAGACCTACGAGCAGTACTTC	CASSWGTETYEQYF
TRBJ1-6	TRBV5-8	-	TRBD1	TGTGCCAGCAGCCCGCGACAGGGGGTGAATCCCCTCCACTTT	CASSPRQGVNPLHF
TRBJ1-5	TRBV5-6	-	-	TGTGCCAGCAGCTTGAAACAGCTCAATCAGCCCCAGCATTTT	CASSLKQLNQPQHF
TRBJ2-2	TRBV2	once	TRBD1	TGTGCCAGCAGTGAAGTAAGGGGGCCCGGGGAGCTGTTTTTT	CASSEVRGPGELFF